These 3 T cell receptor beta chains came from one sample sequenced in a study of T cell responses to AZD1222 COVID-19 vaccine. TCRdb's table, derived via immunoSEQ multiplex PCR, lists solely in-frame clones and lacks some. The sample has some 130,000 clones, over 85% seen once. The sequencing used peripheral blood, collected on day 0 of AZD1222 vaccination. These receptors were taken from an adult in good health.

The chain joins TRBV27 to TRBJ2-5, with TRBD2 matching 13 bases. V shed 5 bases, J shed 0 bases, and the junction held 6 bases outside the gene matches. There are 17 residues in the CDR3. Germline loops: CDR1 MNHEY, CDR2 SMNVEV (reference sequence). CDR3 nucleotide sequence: TGTGCCAGCAGTACCGGACTAGCGGGAGATAACCAAGAGACCCAGTACTTC. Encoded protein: CASSTGLAGDNQETQYF.

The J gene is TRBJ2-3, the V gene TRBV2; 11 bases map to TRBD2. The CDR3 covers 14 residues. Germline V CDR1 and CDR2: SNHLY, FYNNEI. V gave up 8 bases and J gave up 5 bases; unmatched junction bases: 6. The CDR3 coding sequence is TGTGCCAGCCTTAGCGGGAGGGCCATAGATACGCAGTATTTT. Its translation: CASLSGRAIDTQYF.

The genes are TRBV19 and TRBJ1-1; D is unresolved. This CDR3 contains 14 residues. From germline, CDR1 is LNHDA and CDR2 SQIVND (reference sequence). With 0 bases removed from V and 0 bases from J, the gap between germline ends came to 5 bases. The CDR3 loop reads CASSIEGMNTEAFF. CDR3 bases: TGTGCCAGTAGTATAGAAGGTATGAACACTGAAGCTTTCTTT.